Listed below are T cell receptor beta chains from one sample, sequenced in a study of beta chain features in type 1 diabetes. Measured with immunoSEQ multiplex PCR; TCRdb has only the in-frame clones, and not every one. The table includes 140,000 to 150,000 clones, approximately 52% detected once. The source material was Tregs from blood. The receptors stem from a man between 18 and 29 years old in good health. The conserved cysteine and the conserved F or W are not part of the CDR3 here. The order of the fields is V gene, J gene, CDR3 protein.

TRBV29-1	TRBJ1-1	SAGQLNTEAF
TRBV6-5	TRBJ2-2	ASSPSGAATGELF
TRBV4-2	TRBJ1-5	ASSQGGGGSNQPQH
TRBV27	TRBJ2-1	ASSRAAPLPSEQF
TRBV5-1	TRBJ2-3	ASSSYRTDTQY
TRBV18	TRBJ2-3	ASSPQDTQY
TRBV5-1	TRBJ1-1	ASARADTNTEAF
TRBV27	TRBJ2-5	ASSQRTSGRGEETQY
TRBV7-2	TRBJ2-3	ASSLRGRGTDTQY
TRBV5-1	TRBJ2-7	ASSLERAVYEQY
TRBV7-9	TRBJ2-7	ASSPGSGVYEQY
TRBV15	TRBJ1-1	ATSRGRNTRDSDEAF
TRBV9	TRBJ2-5	ASSALTSGVETQY
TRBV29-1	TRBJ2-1	SVGLAGYNEQF
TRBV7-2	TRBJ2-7	ASSRQVGEQY
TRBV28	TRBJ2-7	ASSSGTVSYEQY
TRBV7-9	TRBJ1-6	ASSFGGRNNSPLH
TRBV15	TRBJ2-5	ATSRDRGLTSGETQY
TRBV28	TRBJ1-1	ASRVTGGRTEAF
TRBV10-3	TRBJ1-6	AISESEGGSPLH
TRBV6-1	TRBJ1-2	ASSVLTGQASNYGYT
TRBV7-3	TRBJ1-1	ASSFGLGRGTEAF
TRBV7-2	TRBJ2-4	ASSLAGRVAKNIQY
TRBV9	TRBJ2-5	ASSVRSGGQETQY
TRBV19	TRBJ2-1	ASSIDLWRNEQF
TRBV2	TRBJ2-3	ASRSDSYTDTQY
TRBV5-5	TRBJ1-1	ASSRVQNTEAF
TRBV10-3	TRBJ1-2	AISESFGTVFYGYT
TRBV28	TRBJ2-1	AGQNRGPWNEQF
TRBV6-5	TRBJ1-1	ASSYGDSMNTEAF
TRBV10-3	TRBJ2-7	AIRELDEQY
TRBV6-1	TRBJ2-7	ASREAGPHYEQY
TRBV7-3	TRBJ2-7	ASSLTGAYEQY
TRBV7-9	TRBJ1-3	ASSLGDRGPPGNTIY
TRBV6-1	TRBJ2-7	ASSGGQNYEQY